One and the same sample provided the 20 T cell receptor beta chains below, sequenced in a study of blood T cell repertoires in COVID-19. The assay was immunoSEQ multiplex PCR, and TCRdb's table has in-frame clones only and misses some. The repertoire holds around 250,000 clones, with 86% as singletons. The sample consisted of PBMCs or T cells enriched from blood (not recorded which). These receptors were obtained from a woman between 50 and 59 years old who had recovered from COVID-19.

This chain connects TRBV20-1 to TRBJ1-2; 9 bases are a match to TRBD1. Germline trimming cut 0 bases from V and 14 bases from J; bases unmatched to any gene: 4. Per the germline V gene, CDR1 is DFQATT and CDR2 is SNEGSKA (reference sequence). The CDR3 contains 11 residues. This CDR3 reads CSARDPDRGTF. The DNA for the CDR3 is TGCAGTGCTAGAGATCCGGACAGGGGTACCTTC.

This chain links TRBV27 with TRBJ1-5; D remains ambiguous. This CDR3 spans 11 amino acids. Germline lookup yields CDR1 MNHEY and CDR2 SMNVEV (reference sequence). The V and J ends lost 5 bases and 10 bases respectively, with 9 bases between them. The CDR3 protein is CASSLAKPQHF. The CDR3 bases are TGTGCCAGCAGTCTTGCTAAACCCCAGCATTTT.

V and J are TRBV29-1 and TRBJ1-1; D is uncertain. CDR1 and CDR2 (germline): SQVTM, ANQGSEA. V was shortened by 7 bases and J by 2 bases, with 5 bases between the two germline ends. The length of the CDR3 is 10 residues. The CDR3 nucleotides are TGCAGCGCACAAAACACTGAAGCTTTCTTT. This encodes CSAQNTEAFF.

The chain uses TRBV28 and TRBJ2-3; 15 bases fit TRBD2. With 3 bases clipped from V and 3 bases from J, the junction kept 1 base outside the gene matches. CDR1 is MDHEN and CDR2 is SYDVKM in the germline V gene. The CDR3 contains 16 residues. DNA for the CDR3: TGTGCCAGCAGTTTCGGGACTAGCGGGAGGACAGATACGCAGTATTTT. Translating it yields CASSFGTSGRTDTQYF.

V is TRBV4-3 and J is TRBJ1-1; 9 bases fit TRBD1. In germline, CDR1 is LGHNA, CDR2 YSLEER. With 3 bases clipped from V and 6 bases from J, the junction kept 5 bases outside the gene matches. The length of the CDR3 is 14 residues. The CDR3: CASSQGDRDPEAFF. The DNA of the CDR3 is TGCGCCAGCAGCCAGGGGGACAGGGACCCTGAAGCTTTCTTT.

The rearrangement joins TRBV28 to TRBJ1-6; TRBD1 matches 7 bases. Germline-derived CDR1 and CDR2 are MDHEN and SYDVKM. The CDR3 contains 12 residues. With 7 bases clipped from V and 13 bases from J, the junction kept 7 bases outside the gene matches. The CDR3 region is CASKDRFYPLHF. The CDR3 nucleotides read TGTGCCAGCAAGGACAGGTTTTATCCCCTCCACTTT.

The chain links TRBV24-1 to TRBJ1-4; 7 nucleotides match TRBD1. V was pared by 4 bases and J by 8 bases, with 6 bases of the junction left unmatched. Germline V gene lookup returns CDR1 KGHDR and CDR2 SFDVKD. CDR3 length equals 14 residues. The CDR3 is CATSETGSGEKLFF. Written as DNA, the CDR3 is TGTGCCACCAGTGAGACAGGGTCCGGGGAAAAACTGTTTTTT.

This clone was detected only once. This chain joins TRBV15 and TRBJ1-1; 7 bases line up with TRBD1. V lost 2 bases and J lost 1; bases outside the gene matches: 4. The CDR3 totals 15 residues. Germline V gives CDR1 LNHNV, CDR2 YYDKDF (reference sequence). CDR3: CATSRTRDRNTEAFF. CDR3 DNA: TGTGCCACCAGCAGAACACGGGACAGGAACACTGAAGCTTTCTTT. Looking up the rest from reference TRBV15 and TRBJ1-1 gives the full variable domain: DAMVIQNPRYQVTQFGKPVTLSCSQTLNHNVMYWYQQKSSQAPKLLFHYYDKDFNNEADTPDNFQSRRPNTSFCFLDIRSPGLGDTAMYLCATSRTRDRNTEAFFGQGTRLTVV.

The chain couples TRBV3-1 (or the pseudogene TRBV3-2) to TRBJ2-1, with 10 bases fitting TRBD2. Unmatched junction bases numbered 9, after V lost 0 bases and J lost 7 bases. Germline V CDR1 and CDR2: LGHDT, YNNKEL (reference sequence). The CDR3 consists of 17 residues. CDR3 region: CASSQDSASGSWNEQFF. The CDR3 nucleotides read TGTGCCAGCAGCCAAGATTCGGCTAGCGGGAGTTGGAATGAGCAGTTCTTC.

This clone was detected a few times. The V call is TRBV7-2, the J call TRBJ1-3; D is ambiguous. In germline, CDR1 is SGHTA, CDR2 FQGNSA. The CDR3 covers 14 residues. Deletions cut 1 base from V and 0 bases from J, with 4 bases between. CDR3 protein: CASSLDSSGNTIYF. The CDR3, as DNA: TGTGCCAGCAGCTTAGACAGCTCTGGAAACACCATATATTTT.

The chain couples TRBV7-3 to TRBJ2-1; 16 bases align to TRBD2. The CDR3 covers 16 residues. CDR1 SGHTA and CDR2 FQGTGA come from the germline V gene. V shed 4 bases and J 5 bases; nucleotides not matched to a gene: 2. As DNA, the CDR3 is TGTGCCAGCAGCTCGGGACTAGCGGGAGGGAACAATGAGCAGTTCTTC. It specifies CASSSGLAGGNNEQFF.

This rearrangement joins TRBV5-8 to TRBJ2-3; 9 bases match TRBD1. This CDR3 region has 19 residues. The V segment lost 2 bases and the J segment 0 bases; nucleotides outside the gene matches: 13. The germline CDR1 and CDR2 sequences are SGHTS and YDEGEE. The CDR3 reads CASSFHIIGQGTSTDTQYF. The CDR3 bases are TGTGCCAGCAGCTTTCACATTATTGGACAGGGGACTAGCACAGATACGCAGTATTTT.

J is TRBJ1-4 and V is TRBV27, with a possible D match to TRBD1 (6 bases). CDR3 length: 15 residues. Trimming left V 4 bases short and J 7 bases short, with 16 bases between. Germline V gene sequence: CDR1 MNHEY, CDR2 SMNVEV (reference sequence). Here the CDR3 reads CASSSLGARGEKLFF. The CDR3, as DNA: TGTGCCAGCAGTTCGTTGGGGGCAAGGGGTGAAAAACTGTTTTTT.

V usage is TRBV5-6 and J usage is TRBJ1-2; TRBD1 might be the D (6 bases). Between the trimmed V and J ends, which lost 4 bases and 4 bases, there was a span of 17 bases. The CDR3 is 15 amino acids. CDR1 SGHDT and CDR2 YYEEEE come from the germline V gene. CDR3 region: CASSPRQGWAYGYTF. The CDR3 DNA is TGTGCCAGCAGCCCGAGGCAGGGGTGGGCCTATGGCTACACCTTC.

This clone was counted once. The chain has TRBV28 and TRBJ1-1; a weak D match, TRBD1 (6 bases). Germline CDR1 MDHEN, CDR2 SYDVKM. V was pared by 4 bases and J by 8 bases, with 11 bases between. The CDR3 is 12 amino acids. CDR3 nucleotides: TGTGCCAGCAGTTCGAGGACAGTGGAAGCTTTCTTT. Translation: CASSSRTVEAFF.

On this clone: The junction departs from the called germline gene at one end, perhaps through a read error. V is TRBV28 and J is TRBJ2-1; D is unresolved. This CDR3 contains 14 residues. Germline values: CDR1 MDHEN, CDR2 SYDVKM. This CDR3 reads CASSLLARRNEQFF. The CDR3 DNA sequence: TGTGCCAGCAGCTTATTGGCTAGGCGGAATGAGCAGTTCTTC.

The chain recombines TRBV6-5 with TRBJ1-2; D is unresolved. The length of the CDR3 is 14 residues. The V gene's germline CDR1 is MNHEY and CDR2 SVGAGI. V lost 6 bases to trimming and J lost 7 bases, with 18 bases between them. CDR3 DNA sequence: TGTGCCAGCAGAATTACCGGAGGACGGGGTGGCTACACCTTC. Its translation: CASRITGGRGGYTF.

The chain combines TRBV10-3 with TRBJ1-1, with 8 bases identical to TRBD1. This CDR3 is 15 amino acids long. V was pared by 8 bases and J by 5 bases, with 13 bases of the junction left unmatched. Germline V lookup: CDR1 ENHRY, CDR2 SYGVKD. The CDR3 loop is CAIGKFGQGGTEAFF. The CDR3 nucleotides read TGTGCCATCGGGAAATTCGGACAGGGTGGTACTGAAGCTTTCTTT.

The V gene is TRBV13, the J gene TRBJ2-3; TRBD2 might be the D (5 bases). The CDR3 covers 16 residues. Per the germline V gene, CDR1 is PRHDT and CDR2 is FYEKMQ (reference sequence). The V end was cut by 5 bases, the J end by 10 bases, with 25 bases between. This CDR3 reads CASSAYNPRDTLSQYF. CDR3 bases: TGTGCCAGCAGCGCCTATAACCCTCGGGATACACTATCGCAGTATTTT.

This chain links TRBV9 with TRBJ1-1; 10 nucleotides agree with TRBD1. The CDR3 runs to 14 residues. Germline assignment: CDR1 SGDLS and CDR2 YYNGEE. Germline trimming cut 2 bases from V and 5 bases from J; bases unmatched to any gene: 3. CDR3 protein: CASSVDRGLTEAFF. The DNA for the CDR3 is TGTGCCAGCAGCGTGGACAGGGGGTTGACTGAAGCTTTCTTT.